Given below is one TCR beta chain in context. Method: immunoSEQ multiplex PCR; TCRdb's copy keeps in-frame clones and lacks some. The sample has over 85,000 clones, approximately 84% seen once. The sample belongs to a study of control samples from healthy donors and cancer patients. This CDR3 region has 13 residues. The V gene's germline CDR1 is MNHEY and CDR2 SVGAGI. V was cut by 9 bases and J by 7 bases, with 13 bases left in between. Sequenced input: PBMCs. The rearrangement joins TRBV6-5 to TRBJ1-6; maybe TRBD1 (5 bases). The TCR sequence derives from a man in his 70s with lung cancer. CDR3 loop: CASCGAGNSPLHF. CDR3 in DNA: TGTGCCAGTTGCGGGGCAGGGAATTCACCCCTCCACTTT.